Given below is one T cell receptor (beta chain) in context. This sample stems from a study of blood T cell repertoires in COVID-19. Whole-study context: Samples of COVID-19 (acute and convalescent) were obtained from the United States, Italy and Spain.

Losses at the gene ends were 3 bases for V and 4 bases for J; bases not matched to a gene: 6. The length of the CDR3 is 15 residues. From germline, CDR1 is SGDLS and CDR2 YYNGEE. The table came from immunoSEQ multiplex PCR; TCRdb's copy has only in-frame clones and leaves some out. The data hold some 140,000 clones, with 75% to 90% observed a single time. This receptor was identified in a man in his fifties with active or convalescent COVID-19. The sequencing sample was made of peripheral blood. The chain joins TRBV9 to TRBJ2-3, with 9 nucleotides matching TRBD2. The CDR3 sequence is CASSDSGRVADTQYF. The DNA for the CDR3 is TGTGCCAGCAGCGATAGCGGGAGAGTGGCAGATACGCAGTATTTT.